One sample yielded the 29 T cell receptor beta chains listed below, sequenced in a study of immune evolution from preneoplasia to lung adenocarcinoma. Repertoires were generated with immunoSEQ multiplex PCR, while TCRdb's copy carries only in-frame clones and drops some. The sample consists of about 6,500 clones, about 80% of them appearing once. The material sequenced was FFPE lung adenocarcinoma in situ tissue. These receptors came from a donor at least 70 years old with lung adenocarcinoma.

This clone came up once. V is TRBV4-1 and J is TRBJ2-1; maybe TRBD1 (5 bases). The germline V gene has CDR1 MGHRA and CDR2 YSYEKL. Trimming left V 4 bases short and J 5 bases short, with 18 bases between. The CDR3 contains 16 residues. This CDR3 is CASSLPRVVGHNEQFF. DNA of the CDR3: TGCGCCAGCAGCCTCCCCAGGGTAGTGGGTCACAATGAGCAGTTCTTC.

The chain is built from TRBV7-8 and TRBJ1-3, with D unclear. V gave up 5 bases and J gave up 0 bases, with 14 bases separating them. CDR3 length: 16 residues. Germline V CDR1 and CDR2: SGHVS, FQNEAQ. The CDR3 DNA sequence: TGTGCCAGCAGCCCATTGGGCAGTGACTCTGGAAACACCATATATTTT. This codes for CASSPLGSDSGNTIYF.

The J gene is TRBJ2-2, the V gene TRBV27; 8 bases agree with TRBD1. The CDR3 totals 15 residues. The J segment lost 3 bases and the V segment lost 3 bases, leaving 3 bases of the junction unmatched. The germline CDR1 and CDR2 sequences are MNHEY and SMNVEV (reference sequence). Here the CDR3 DNA reads TGTGCCAGCAGTTTTGGGGACAGGTACACCGGGGAGCTGTTTTTT. Translation gives CASSFGDRYTGELFF.

V usage is TRBV5-1 and J usage is TRBJ2-3; weak D call: TRBD1 (6 bases). CDR3 size: 15 residues. Between the trimmed V and J ends, which lost 0 bases and 0 bases, there was a span of 8 bases. Germline V lookup: CDR1 SGHRS, CDR2 YFSETQ. CDR3 sequence reads: CASSLGQASTDTQYF. CDR3 coding DNA: TGCGCCAGCAGCTTGGGACAGGCTAGCACAGATACGCAGTATTTT.

V is TRBV29-1 and J is TRBJ2-7, with D tentatively TRBD1 or TRBD2 (5 bases each). This CDR3 has 12 residues. The germline gives CDR1 SQVTM, CDR2 ANQGSEA. Trimming took off 7 bases at V and 3 bases at J, with 13 bases between the two ends. CDR3 nucleotides: TGCAGCGCCTCGGGACGGGGCTACGAGCAGTACTTC. This gives the protein CSASGRGYEQYF.

This clone has only one observation. The V and J genes are TRBV7-2 and TRBJ1-2, with D possibly being TRBD1 (5 bases). The V gene's germline CDR1 is SGHTA and CDR2 FQGNSA. The CDR3 consists of 11 residues. Trimming took 1 base from V and 8 from J, leaving 5 bases between them. This CDR3 is CASSLGGGYTF. CDR3 in DNA: TGTGCCAGCAGCTTAGGGGGCGGCTACACCTTC.

The CDR3 region has the DNA TGTGCCAGCAGTTTAGCGGTTCTGCGGAGCGGCATCCACTTT. Residues: CASSLAVLRSGIHF. The genes are TRBV28 and TRBJ1-6; D gene unclear. In germline, CDR1 is MDHEN, CDR2 SYDVKM. Trimming shortened V by 2 bases and J by 17 bases, and 19 bases separated the two germline ends. The CDR3 totals 14 residues.

This clone qualifies as medium-sized. CDR3 in amino acids: CASSLGTGELFF. The CDR3 region has the DNA TGTGCCAGCAGCTTGGGCACCGGGGAGCTGTTTTTT. The chain combines TRBV7-3 with TRBJ2-2, with no clear D. The CDR3 runs to 12 residues. V lost 3 bases to trimming and J lost 4 bases, with 3 bases between them. CDR1 SGHTA and CDR2 FQGTGA come from the germline V gene.

This chain connects TRBV18 to TRBJ1-1, with 10 bases fitting TRBD1. In germline, CDR1 is KGHSH, CDR2 LQKENI. J gave up 6 bases and V 6 bases, and 7 bases lay outside the gene matches. The CDR3 is 14 amino acids. This chain's CDR3 is CASSERQGAAEAFF. The DNA for the CDR3 is TGTGCCAGCTCGGAAAGACAGGGGGCGGCTGAAGCTTTCTTT.

The chain links TRBV6-5 to TRBJ2-3, with no clear D. The CDR3 is 13 amino acids. V shed 6 bases and J shed 2 bases, with 9 bases lying between them. Germline V lookup: CDR1 MNHEY, CDR2 SVGAGI. The CDR3 sequence is CASRAGYTDTQYF. The CDR3 DNA follows: TGTGCCAGCAGGGCCGGATACACAGATACGCAGTATTTT.

The J gene is TRBJ1-4, the V gene TRBV30, with D uncertain. Germline CDR1 and CDR2: GTSNPN and SVGIG (reference sequence). Trimming took 0 bases from V and 8 from J, leaving 10 bases between them. The CDR3 is made up of 13 amino acids. The CDR3 DNA reads as TGTGCCTGGAGTGTACCCGTGGCGGAAAAACTGTTTTTT. This encodes CAWSVPVAEKLFF.

The chain's CDR3 is CASSLVAGARNTIYF. The CDR3 DNA reads TGCGCCAGCAGCTTGGTGGCAGGGGCTAGAAACACCATATATTTT. V and J are TRBV5-1 and TRBJ1-3, with TRBD1 as a possible D gene (6 bases). In germline, CDR1 is SGHRS, CDR2 YFSETQ. Trimming stripped 0 bases from V and 5 bases from J, with 12 bases between. The CDR3 runs to 15 residues.

The chain has TRBV5-1 and TRBJ2-7; TRBD2 matches 10 bases. The CDR3 spans 15 residues. The V gene end was trimmed by 2 bases and the J gene end by 4 bases; junction bases not matched to a gene: 6. Looked up from germline, CDR1 is SGHRS and CDR2 is YFSETQ. The CDR3 loop is CASSFGASGSYEQYF. DNA for the CDR3: TGCGCCAGCAGCTTTGGGGCTAGCGGGAGTTACGAGCAGTACTTC.

This clone has more than one count but fewer than ten. The chain joins TRBV9 to TRBJ2-1; 8 nucleotides align to TRBD2. The CDR3 loop spans 15 amino acids. J lost 1 base, V lost 3 bases, and 3 bases had no gene match. Germline CDR1 and CDR2: SGDLS and YYNGEE. The CDR3 DNA follows: TGTGCCAGCAGCGGTAGCGGGGTTTCCTACAATGAGCAGTTCTTC. Protein sequence: CASSGSGVSYNEQFF.

The J gene is TRBJ2-3, the V gene TRBV18; D perhaps matches TRBD2 (5 bases). The CDR3 loop spans 15 amino acids. The V gene's germline CDR1 is KGHSH and CDR2 LQKENI. V lost 8 bases to trimming and J lost 0 bases, with 15 bases between them. The CDR3 loop is CASSGGRWSTDTQYF. CDR3 nucleotide sequence: TGTGCCAGCAGCGGCGGACGGTGGAGCACAGATACGCAGTATTTT.

This chain links TRBV14 with TRBJ2-2; D remains unclear. The V and J ends lost 6 bases and 1 base respectively, with 9 bases between them. The CDR3 extends over 14 amino acids. CDR1 and CDR2 from the germline V gene are SGHDN and FVKESK. CDR3 DNA sequence: TGTGCCAGCAGACTCGGGCGGAACACCGGGGAGCTGTTTTTT. Protein product: CASRLGRNTGELFF.

This clone has only a few counts. The chain has TRBV6-1 and TRBJ1-5; no reliable D call. CDR3 length: 15 amino acids. V lost 1 base and J lost 0, with 7 bases in between. Germline CDR1 reads MNHNS; CDR2 reads SASEGT. The CDR3 here is CASSEVGYSNQPQHF. The CDR3 bases are TGTGCCAGCAGTGAAGTAGGGTATAGCAATCAGCCCCAGCATTTT.

The sample holds a few counts of this clone. Other DNA sequences in the same sample also yield this CDR3. The rearrangement links TRBV2 to TRBJ1-5; D perhaps matches TRBD1 (6 bases). Trimming removed 5 bases at V and 1 base at J, with 21 bases between. From germline, CDR1 is SNHLY and CDR2 FYNNEI. The CDR3 runs to 18 residues. The CDR3 DNA reads as TGTGCCAGCAGTTTAAAGCAAGGGGGGGGGTCGAGCAATCAGCCCCAGCATTTT. It codes for CASSLKQGGGSSNQPQHF.

Concerning this clone: One junction end does not reproduce the germline sequence, and a read error may be involved. This chain joins TRBV2 and TRBJ2-7, with 11 bases aligning to TRBD2. CDR1 and CDR2 (germline): SNHLY, FYNNEI. This CDR3 region has 11 residues. The CDR3 reads CASSRGTSGLF. For the CDR3, the DNA is TGTGCCAGCAGCAGGGGGACTAGCGGTTTATTC. The full variable domain, in which reference TRBV2 and TRBJ2-7 provide the parts outside the CDR3, is EPEVTQTPSHQVTQMGQEVILRCVPISNHLYFYWYRQILGQKVEFLVSFYNNEISEKSEIFDDQFSVERPDGSNFTLKIRSTKLEDSAMYFCASSRGTSGLFGPGTRLTVT.

This clone was counted once. V and J are TRBV7-2 and TRBJ1-5; D gene uncertain. The germline V gene has CDR1 SGHTA and CDR2 FQGNSA. The CDR3 is made up of 12 amino acids. V gave up 5 bases and J gave up 5 bases, with 7 bases separating them. Written as DNA, the CDR3 is TGTGCCAGCAGCCTCCCTCATCAGCCCCAGCATTTT. It translates to CASSLPHQPQHF.

This chain links TRBV12-5 with TRBJ1-1; D unclear. Germline CDR1 is LGHNT and CDR2 is FRNRAP. The V and J ends lost 4 bases and 1 base respectively, with 10 bases between them. The CDR3 is 14 residues long. The CDR3: CASGYIRGNTEAFF. CDR3 in DNA: TGTGCTAGTGGTTATATTAGAGGGAACACTGAAGCTTTCTTT.

V gene TRBV5-4 combines with J gene TRBJ2-3; 7 nucleotides line up with TRBD2. CDR1 is SGHNT and CDR2 is YYREEE in the germline V gene (reference sequence). CDR3 size: 16 residues. The J segment lost 5 bases and the V segment lost 4 bases, leaving 13 bases of the junction unmatched. The CDR3 region is CASSRGGGVSVDTQYF. The CDR3 bases are TGTGCCAGCAGCCGCGGCGGGGGTGTATCGGTAGATACGCAGTATTTT.

CDR3 in amino acids: CAWSVGMGGYTF. The CDR3, as DNA: TGTGCCTGGAGTGTCGGCATGGGTGGCTACACCTTC. The chain has TRBV30 and TRBJ1-2; D gene unclear. CDR3 length: 12 amino acids. The germline V gene has CDR1 GTSNPN and CDR2 SVGIG (reference sequence). Between the trimmed V and J ends, which lost 0 bases and 7 bases, there was a span of 9 bases.

V is TRBV7-2 and J is TRBJ1-2; 7 bases agree with TRBD1. Trimming took 6 bases from V and 3 from J; bases not matched to a gene: 1. CDR1 is SGHTA and CDR2 is FQGNSA in the germline V gene. This CDR3 has 12 amino acids. The CDR3 nucleotides are TGTGCCAGCAGACAGGGGTACTATGGCTACACCTTC. Encoded protein: CASRQGYYGYTF.

This clone was seen once. V gene TRBV5-1 combines with J gene TRBJ1-2; no firm D call. This CDR3 spans 13 amino acids. CDR1 is SGHRS and CDR2 is YFSETQ in the germline V gene. Trimming took off 4 bases at V and 0 bases at J, with 7 bases between the two ends. This CDR3 reads CASSAVTNYGYTF. CDR3 in DNA: TGCGCCAGCAGCGCGGTTACTAACTATGGCTACACCTTC.

The sample holds one count of this clone. The chain has TRBV27 and TRBJ2-1; D is unclear. The germline V gene encodes CDR1 MNHEY and CDR2 SMNVEV (reference sequence). The CDR3 spans 10 residues. Trimming shortened V by 8 bases and J by 10 bases, and 9 bases separated the two germline ends. CDR3 sequence: CASGWREQFF. The CDR3 DNA reads as TGTGCCAGCGGATGGCGAGAGCAGTTCTTC.

This clone came up once. The V gene is TRBV2, the J gene TRBJ1-2; 7 bases line up with TRBD1. Trimming removed 5 bases from V and 4 bases from J; junction bases left unmatched: 7. The CDR3 runs 14 residues. Germline V gives CDR1 SNHLY, CDR2 FYNNEI. CDR3 in amino acids: CASSRQGVVYGYTF. In DNA, the CDR3 is TGTGCCAGCAGTAGGCAGGGGGTTGTCTATGGCTACACCTTC.

The gene calls are TRBV28 and TRBJ1-2; tentative D call: TRBD1 (5 bases). The CDR3 totals 15 residues. Looked up from germline, CDR1 is MDHEN and CDR2 is SYDVKM. Trimming left V 2 bases short and J 5 bases short, with 15 bases between. The CDR3 sequence is CASSLAGGDLYGYTF. CDR3 coding DNA: TGTGCCAGCAGTTTAGCGGGGGGTGACCTTTATGGCTACACCTTC.

This clone was seen only once. CDR3 DNA: TGTGCCAGCAGCTCACACAGGGGCGCAGATACGCAGTATTTT. Its protein product is CASSSHRGADTQYF. The chain combines TRBV14 with TRBJ2-3; 7 bases fit TRBD1. Germline V CDR1 and CDR2: SGHDN, FVKESK. V shed 5 bases and J 4 bases; nucleotides not matched to a gene: 6. The CDR3 runs to 14 residues.